A selection of T cell receptor beta chains follows, all from one sample in a study of blood T cell repertoires in COVID-19. The table came from immunoSEQ multiplex PCR; TCRdb's copy has only in-frame clones and leaves some out. The table lists approximately 250,000 clones, 85% of them singletons. The sample consisted of peripheral blood. These receptors were obtained from an older woman with active or convalescent COVID-19. Both conserved end residues are trimmed from each CDR3.

CDR3 protein	V gene	J gene
ASMGPGETEAF	TRBV2	TRBJ1-1
ASSPTGVSEGYT	TRBV7-8	TRBJ1-2
ASSLAASYNEQF	TRBV7-9	TRBJ2-1
ASRFDRSGANVLT	TRBV6-5	TRBJ2-6
SAKQGNEQF	TRBV20-1	TRBJ2-1
ASRGRVNTEAF	TRBV5-1	TRBJ1-1
ASSPSGADEQY	TRBV7-9	TRBJ2-7
ASSERRLAGDINEQF	TRBV6-1	TRBJ2-1
ASSPGGQAYTEAF	TRBV11-3	TRBJ1-1
ASSPVLATHNEQF	TRBV18	TRBJ2-1
ASSLKSSGRATNTGELF	TRBV7-3	TRBJ2-2
ASSQAGGSEKLF	TRBV3-1/TRBV3-2	TRBJ1-4
SASAAGGPTGELF	TRBV29-1	TRBJ2-2
ASSPLAGGEDTQY	TRBV28	TRBJ2-3
ASSQDLPGEGTEAF	TRBV3-1/TRBV3-2	TRBJ1-1
ASSQGLAALQETQY	TRBV4-2	TRBJ2-5
ASSSRTGADEQY	TRBV7-9	TRBJ2-7
ASSPYSLSANTGELF	TRBV3-1/TRBV3-2	TRBJ2-2
ASSSSRSGGNSYEQY	TRBV19	TRBJ2-7
SVVGAGELF	TRBV29-1	TRBJ2-2
ASSPWGQINSYNEQF	TRBV6-6	TRBJ2-1
ASSLRAGAGTGELF	TRBV5-5	TRBJ2-2
ASSPSRTRTNEQF	TRBV6-5	TRBJ2-1
ASSRSGATEAF	TRBV18	TRBJ1-1
ATSDGYRVGTGANVLT	TRBV24-1	TRBJ2-6
ASSLGGLTLH	TRBV7-8	TRBJ1-6
ASSHADRATEAF	TRBV3-1/TRBV3-2	TRBJ1-1
ASSPDRNYGYT	TRBV4-1	TRBJ1-2
ATDDGQGATGELF	TRBV28	TRBJ2-2
ASIETSGGGPNEQF	TRBV2	TRBJ2-1
ASSLPLMNNEQF	TRBV5-4	TRBJ2-1
ASSFFGSSSSYNEQF	TRBV5-1	TRBJ2-1
ATLDRLHTTNEKLF	TRBV2	TRBJ1-4
ASSLGTSGIKGGTDTQY	TRBV19	TRBJ2-3
ASARDRGSYGYT	TRBV19	TRBJ1-2
ASSRGAGGEQF	TRBV3-1/TRBV3-2	TRBJ2-1
ASIDPGVNYGYT	TRBV2	TRBJ1-2